Below are 4 T cell receptor beta chains sequenced from a single sample in a study of shared clonotypes between healthy human individuals. The repertoire was sequenced with immunoSEQ multiplex PCR; TCRdb's copy has only in-frame clones and lacks some. The repertoire holds fewer than 1.8 million clones, with 98% as singletons. Source material: naive CD4+ T cells sorted from blood. Stated subset: CD45RA+ positively selected. The receptors were sampled from a man between 25 and 39 years old in good health.

V is TRBV4-3 and J is TRBJ1-2; maybe TRBD1 (5 bases). The V end lost 1 base, the J end lost 4 bases, and 13 bases lay between the germline ends. The CDR3 sequence is 15 residues long. Germline CDR1 reads LGHNA; CDR2 reads YSLEER. The CDR3 sequence: CASSQVGGLGYGYTF. The CDR3 DNA sequence: TGCGCCAGCAGCCAAGTTGGGGGGTTGGGCTATGGCTACACCTTC.

The chain links TRBV29-1 to TRBJ2-1, with 15 nucleotides matching TRBD2. CDR1 SQVTM and CDR2 ANQGSEA come from the germline V gene. This CDR3 is 14 amino acids long. V dropped 6 bases and J dropped 12; count of bases not matched to a gene: 9. CDR3 DNA: TGCAGCGTCGACGGGACTAGCGGGAGGCATTGGCAGTTCTTC. Residues: CSVDGTSGRHWQFF.

V and J are TRBV2 and TRBJ2-7; D ambiguous. Trimming shortened V by 2 bases and J by 2 bases, and 4 bases separated the two germline ends. Germline V CDR1 and CDR2: SNHLY, FYNNEI. There are 12 residues in the CDR3. The CDR3 loop is CASSEQTYEQYF. CDR3 bases: TGTGCCAGCAGTGAACAGACCTACGAGCAGTACTTC. The full variable domain, in which reference TRBV2 and TRBJ2-7 provide the parts outside the CDR3, is EPEVTQTPSHQVTQMGQEVILRCVPISNHLYFYWYRQILGQKVEFLVSFYNNEISEKSEIFDDQFSVERPDGSNFTLKIRSTKLEDSAMYFCASSEQTYEQYFGPGTRLTVT.

The chain uses TRBV5-6 and TRBJ2-3, with 8 bases identical to TRBD1. CDR1 is SGHDT and CDR2 is YYEEEE in the germline V gene. The V and J ends lost 4 bases and 3 bases, in that order; junction bases with no gene match: 4. There are 14 residues in the CDR3. The CDR3 sequence is CASSRTGSTDTQYF. The CDR3, as DNA: TGTGCCAGCAGCCGGACAGGGAGTACAGATACGCAGTATTTT.